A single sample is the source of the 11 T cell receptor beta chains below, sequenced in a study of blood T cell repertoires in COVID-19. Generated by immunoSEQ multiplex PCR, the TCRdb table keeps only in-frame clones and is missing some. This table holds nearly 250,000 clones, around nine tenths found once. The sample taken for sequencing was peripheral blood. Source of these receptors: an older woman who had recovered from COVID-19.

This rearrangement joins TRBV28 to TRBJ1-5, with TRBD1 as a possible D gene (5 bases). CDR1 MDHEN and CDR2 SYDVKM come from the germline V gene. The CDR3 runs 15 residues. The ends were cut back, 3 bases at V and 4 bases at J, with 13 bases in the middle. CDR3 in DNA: TGTGCCAGCAGTTTGGGGGGTCTACGGAATCAGCCCCAGCATTTT. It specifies CASSLGGLRNQPQHF. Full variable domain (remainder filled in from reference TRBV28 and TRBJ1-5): DVKVTQSSRYLVKRTGEKVFLECVQDMDHENMFWYRQDPGLGLRLIYFSYDVKMKEKGDIPEGYSVSREKKERFSLILESASTNQTSMYLCASSLGGLRNQPQHFGDGTRLSIL.

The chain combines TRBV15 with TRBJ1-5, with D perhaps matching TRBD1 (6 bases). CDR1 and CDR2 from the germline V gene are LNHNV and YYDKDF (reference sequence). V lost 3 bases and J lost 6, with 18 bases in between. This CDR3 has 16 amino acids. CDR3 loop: CATSRSLGDIIQPQHF. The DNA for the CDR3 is TGTGCCACCAGCAGGTCCCTAGGGGACATTATTCAGCCCCAGCATTTT.

The CDR3 protein is CASSLNGLVEQFF. The CDR3 DNA follows: TGCGCCAGCAGCTTGAACGGACTCGTCGAGCAGTTCTTC. This chain joins TRBV5-1 and TRBJ2-1, with D possibly matching TRBD2 (5 bases). Germline V lookup: CDR1 SGHRS, CDR2 YFSETQ. V was pared by 1 base and J by 10 bases, with 12 bases between. There are 13 residues in the CDR3. Based on the CDR3 plus reference TRBV5-1 and TRBJ2-1, the full variable domain is KAGVTQTPRYLIKTRGQQVTLSCSPISGHRSVSWYQQTPGQGLQFLFEYFSETQRNKGNFPGRFSGRQFSNSRSEMNVSTLELGDSALYLCASSLNGLVEQFFGPGTRLTVL.

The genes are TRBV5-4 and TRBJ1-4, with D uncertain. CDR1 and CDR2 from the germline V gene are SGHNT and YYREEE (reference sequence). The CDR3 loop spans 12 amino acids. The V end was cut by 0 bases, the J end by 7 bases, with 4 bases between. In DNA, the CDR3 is TGTGCCAGCAGCTTGGTCGGTGAAAAACTGTTTTTT. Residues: CASSLVGEKLFF. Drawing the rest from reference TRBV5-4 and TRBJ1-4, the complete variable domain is ETGVTQSPTHLIKTRGQQVTLRCSSQSGHNTVSWYQQALGQGPQFIFQYYREEENGRGNFPPRFSGLQFPNYSSELNVNALELDDSALYLCASSLVGEKLFFGSGTQLSVL.

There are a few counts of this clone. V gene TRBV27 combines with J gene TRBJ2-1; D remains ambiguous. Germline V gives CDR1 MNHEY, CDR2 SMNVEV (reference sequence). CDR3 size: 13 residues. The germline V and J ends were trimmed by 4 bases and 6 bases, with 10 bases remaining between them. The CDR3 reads CASSSQIPNEQFF. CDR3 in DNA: TGTGCCAGCAGTTCCCAAATTCCCAATGAGCAGTTCTTC.

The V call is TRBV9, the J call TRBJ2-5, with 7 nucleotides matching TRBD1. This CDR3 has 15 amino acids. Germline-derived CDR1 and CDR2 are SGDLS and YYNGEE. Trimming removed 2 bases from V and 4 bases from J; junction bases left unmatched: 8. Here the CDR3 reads CASSVTTGQIETQYF. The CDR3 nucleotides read TGTGCCAGCAGCGTGACGACAGGGCAGATAGAGACCCAGTACTTC.

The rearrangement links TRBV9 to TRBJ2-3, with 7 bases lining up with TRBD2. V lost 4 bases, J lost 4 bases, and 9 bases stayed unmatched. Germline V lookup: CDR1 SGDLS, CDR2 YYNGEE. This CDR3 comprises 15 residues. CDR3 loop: CASSFSSTSSDTQYF. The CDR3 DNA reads TGTGCCAGCAGCTTTTCTTCGACTAGCTCAGATACGCAGTATTTT.

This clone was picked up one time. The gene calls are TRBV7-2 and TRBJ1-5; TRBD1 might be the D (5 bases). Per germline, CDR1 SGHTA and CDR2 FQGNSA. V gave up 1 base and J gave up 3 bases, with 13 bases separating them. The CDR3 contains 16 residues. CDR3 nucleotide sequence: TGTGCCAGCAGCTTAGACGGTGGGGCCGTCAATCAGCCCCAGCATTTT. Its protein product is CASSLDGGAVNQPQHF.

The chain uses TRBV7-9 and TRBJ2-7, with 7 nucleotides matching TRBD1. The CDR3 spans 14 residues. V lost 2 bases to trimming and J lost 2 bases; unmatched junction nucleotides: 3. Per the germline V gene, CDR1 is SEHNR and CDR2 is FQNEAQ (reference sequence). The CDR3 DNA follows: TGTGCCAGCAGCTTACTTGGGACAGCCTACGAGCAGTACTTC. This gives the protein CASSLLGTAYEQYF.

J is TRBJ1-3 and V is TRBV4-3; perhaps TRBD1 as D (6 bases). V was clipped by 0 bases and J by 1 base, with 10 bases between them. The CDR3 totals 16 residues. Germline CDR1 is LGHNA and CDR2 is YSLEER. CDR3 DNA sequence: TGCGCCAGCAGCCAAGATCTAACAGGGTCTGGAAACACCATATATTTT. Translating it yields CASSQDLTGSGNTIYF.

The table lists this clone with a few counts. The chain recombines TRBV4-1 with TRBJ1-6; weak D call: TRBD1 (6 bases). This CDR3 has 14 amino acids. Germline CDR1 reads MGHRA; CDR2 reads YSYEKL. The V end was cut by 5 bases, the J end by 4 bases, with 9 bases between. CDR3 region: CASSGTQYNSPLHF. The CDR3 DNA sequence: TGCGCCAGCAGCGGGACACAGTATAATTCACCCCTCCACTTT.